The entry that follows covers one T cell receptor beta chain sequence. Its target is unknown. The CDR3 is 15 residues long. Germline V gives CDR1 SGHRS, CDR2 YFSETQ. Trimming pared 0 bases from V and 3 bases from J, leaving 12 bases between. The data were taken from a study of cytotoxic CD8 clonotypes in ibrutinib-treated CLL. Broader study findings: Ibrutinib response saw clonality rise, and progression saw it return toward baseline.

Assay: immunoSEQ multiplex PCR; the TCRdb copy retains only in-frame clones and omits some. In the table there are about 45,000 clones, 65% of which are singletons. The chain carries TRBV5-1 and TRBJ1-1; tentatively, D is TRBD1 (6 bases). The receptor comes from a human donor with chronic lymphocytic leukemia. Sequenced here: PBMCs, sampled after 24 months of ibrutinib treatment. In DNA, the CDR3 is TGCGCCAGCAGCTTGGAGGGCAGGGGTTACACTGAAGCTTTCTTT. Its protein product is CASSLEGRGYTEAFF.